Listed below are T cell receptor beta chains from one sample, sequenced in a study of blood T cell repertoires in COVID-19. TCRdb keeps only in-frame clones here, not all; method: immunoSEQ multiplex PCR. The sample has tens of thousands of clones; about four fifths are singletons. The sequencing sample was made of peripheral blood. The origin of the receptors is a human donor in a cohort sampled during active COVID-19. Both conserved end residues are part of each CDR3. Each record gives: V gene, clone size, J gene, D gene, CDR3 DNA, CDR3 protein. The D gene is left open where the match is weak. Some rows mark clone size as missing; the rest say once, few, many or name a class of expanded clone.

>TRBV3-1/TRBV3-2|.|TRBJ1-1|TRBD1
TGTGCCAGCAGTTACTCAGGGGGCCACACTGAAGCTTTCTTT
CASSYSGGHTEAFF
>TRBV7-9|.|TRBJ1-5|TRBD1
TGTGCCAGCAGCAAGGACAGGGCGACTGAGCAGCCCCAGCATTTT
CASSKDRATEQPQHF
>TRBV19|.|TRBJ2-2|TRBD1
TGTGCCAGTAGTATACTTCCAGGGGGCACCGGGGAGCTGTTTTTT
CASSILPGGTGELFF
>TRBV7-2|once|TRBJ1-2|.
TGTGCCAGCAGCGATCAAGACAGGCCACTTATCTACACCTTC
CASSDQDRPLIYTF
>TRBV6-4|.|TRBJ2-2|.
TGTGCCAGCAGTGACCAGGGGAACACCGGGGAGCTGTTTTTT
CASSDQGNTGELFF
>TRBV6-2/TRBV6-3|.|TRBJ1-6|.
TGTGCCAGCAGTTACCCCCGCGGTACAGGATCACCCCTCCACTTT
CASSYPRGTGSPLHF
>TRBV2|.|TRBJ2-6|.
TGTGCCAGCTTACAGGGCTCTGGGGCCAACGTCCTGACTTTC
CASLQGSGANVLTF
>TRBV7-2|.|TRBJ2-4|TRBD1
TGTGCCAGCAGCTTAGGAAAGAGCGGGACAGGGTTGGACATTCAGTACTTC
CASSLGKSGTGLDIQYF
>TRBV9|once|TRBJ2-1|TRBD2
TGTGCCAGCAGCCTCCGGACTAGCTCATACAATGAGCAGTTCTTC
CASSLRTSSYNEQFF
>TRBV9|.|TRBJ2-1|.
TGTGCTAGTGCAACAGGGGACTTCAATGAGCAGTTCTTC
CASATGDFNEQFF
>TRBV9|.|TRBJ2-1|TRBD2
TGTGCCAGCAGCGGCCGGACTAGCGGGGGGGCCGGTTACAATGAGCAGTTCTTC
CASSGRTSGGAGYNEQFF
>TRBV21-1|.|TRBJ2-7|.
TGTGCCAGCATCCCTTCTAAGTTGAAGCAGTACTTC
CASIPSKLKQYF
>TRBV6-1|.|TRBJ2-7|TRBD2
TGTGCCAGCAGTCACGGCGGGGGGGTATACGAGCAGTACTTC
CASSHGGGVYEQYF
>TRBV5-4|few|TRBJ2-7|TRBD2
TGTGCCAGCAGCTTGGGGACTAGCGGGGTTTACGAGCAGTACTTC
CASSLGTSGVYEQYF
>TRBV10-2|.|TRBJ2-3|TRBD1
TGCGCCAGCAGTGCGGGGACAGGGGTAAGGGACACAGATACGCAGTATTTT
CASSAGTGVRDTDTQYF
>TRBV6-5|.|TRBJ1-5|.
TGTGCCAGCAGCCGGATTGCACAGGGCGGTGAGCCCCAGCATTTT
CASSRIAQGGEPQHF
>TRBV4-3|.|TRBJ2-3|TRBD2
TGCGCCAGCAGCCAAGAGCGGGGGAGGCCGCAGTATTTT
CASSQERGRPQYF
>TRBV5-5|once|TRBJ1-5|TRBD1
TGTGCCAGCAGCAATGGACAGGGGCGTCAGCCCCAGCATTTT
CASSNGQGRQPQHF
>TRBV6-5|once|TRBJ1-4|TRBD1
TGTGCCAGCAGACGAACAGGGGAACTTGATGAAAAACTGTTTTTT
CASRRTGELDEKLFF
>TRBV4-2|.|TRBJ2-3|TRBD2
TGTGCCAGCAGCCAAGAATCTAGCGGGGGGGCCGGGAATACGCAGTATTTT
CASSQESSGGAGNTQYF
>TRBV18|many|TRBJ2-7|TRBD1
TGTGCCAGCTCAGGGACAGAGAGCTCCTACGAGCAGTACTTC
CASSGTESSYEQYF
>TRBV4-3|once|TRBJ2-3|TRBD2
TGCGCCAGCCTTATAGCGGGGGACCACACAGATACGCAGTATTTT
CASLIAGDHTDTQYF
>TRBV6-1|.|TRBJ2-3|.
TGTGCCAGCAGTGCCCGGGTCAGGGATGGTGGCGCAGATACGCAGTATTTT
CASSARVRDGGADTQYF
>TRBV6-5|.|TRBJ2-7|TRBD2
TGTGCCAGCAGTTACATGGCGGGGGTCGGCGGCGAGCAGTACTTC
CASSYMAGVGGEQYF
>TRBV6-5|.|TRBJ2-3|.
TGTGCCAGCAAAGGGGTTGGGACAGATACGCAGTATTTT
CASKGVGTDTQYF
>TRBV6-2/TRBV6-3|.|TRBJ2-3|TRBD2
TGTGCCAGCAGTCGTCCTAGCGGGGACCTCAGCACAGATACGCAGTATTTT
CASSRPSGDLSTDTQYF
>TRBV7-3|.|TRBJ2-1|.
TGTGCCAGCAGCTTAAGGGCTGGACACGATGAGCAGTTCTTC
CASSLRAGHDEQFF
>TRBV9|.|TRBJ2-5|TRBD2
TGTGCCAGCAGCGTTAGGGGAGGGGAGACCCAGTACTTC
CASSVRGGETQYF